This T cell receptor (beta chain) was sequenced during a study of glioma-infiltrating T cells after dendritic cell vaccination. About the study: Dendritic cell vaccination trial patients had either newly diagnosed or recurrent glioblastoma. Study results and caveats: Estimated pretreatment TIL content predicted outcome after dendritic cell vaccination.

Clones were sequenced by immunoSEQ multiplex PCR, and TCRdb holds only the in-frame ones, with some missing. Counted here are around 67,000 clones, 81% occurring once; the ten biggest clones make up 7.9%. Turning to this clone: What it binds is unknown.

The CDR3 has 18 residues. The V end lost 0 bases, the J end lost 2 bases, and 14 bases lay between the germline ends. Germline loops: CDR1 MNHNS, CDR2 SASEGT. Sequenced material: blood, taken before dendritic cell vaccination. This TCR derives from a human donor with glioblastoma. This chain joins TRBV6-1 and TRBJ2-6; possible D gene TRBD1, 6 bases. CDR3 nucleotides: TGTGCCAGCAGTGAAGCGGAAGCCACAGGGACTGGGGCCAACGTCCTGACTTTC. Protein: CASSEAEATGTGANVLTF.